This entry lists 18 T cell receptor beta chains sequenced from one sample in a study of shared clonotypes between healthy human individuals. Libraries were prepared by immunoSEQ multiplex PCR; TCRdb keeps only in-frame clonotypes and omits some of them. The repertoire has around 650,000 clones, roughly 95% of them found once; the top ten carry roughly 0.12%. Naive CD8 cells were CD45RO-negative, positively selected for CCR7, excluding terminally differentiated effector memory CD45RA+ cells. Material: naive CD8+ T cells sorted from blood. All receptors come from a woman aged 30 to 39 in good health.

This clone has a single count. This CDR3 is also generated by other DNA sequences in the sample. The V gene is TRBV9, the J gene TRBJ2-7; 8 bases match TRBD2. The CDR3 is 14 residues long. The V segment lost 2 bases and the J segment 4 bases; nucleotides outside the gene matches: 5. The germline V gene encodes CDR1 SGDLS and CDR2 YYNGEE. CDR3 amino acids: CASSVLAGGYEQYF. The CDR3, as DNA: TGTGCCAGCAGCGTGCTAGCGGGTGGGTACGAGCAGTACTTC.

The chain couples TRBV4-1 to TRBJ2-1, with TRBD2 as a possible D gene (5 bases). Germline lookup yields CDR1 MGHRA and CDR2 YSYEKL. This CDR3 is built from 16 residues. Trimming stripped 1 base from V and 0 bases from J, with 10 bases between. The CDR3 is CASSQVEGLSYNEQFF. CDR3 DNA sequence: TGCGCCAGCAGCCAAGTCGAGGGCCTCTCCTACAATGAGCAGTTCTTC.

The chain couples TRBV27 to TRBJ2-7; 7 bases are shared with TRBD2. CDR1 and CDR2 (germline): MNHEY, SMNVEV (reference sequence). Losses at the gene ends were 3 bases for V and 0 bases for J; bases not matched to a gene: 2. The CDR3 is made up of 14 amino acids. The DNA for the CDR3 is TGTGCCAGCAGTTTCGGGAGGACCTCCTACGAGCAGTACTTC. It codes for CASSFGRTSYEQYF.

This clone was recorded once. The J gene is TRBJ1-1, the V gene TRBV5-1, with D perhaps TRBD1 (6 bases). Trimming left V 5 bases short and J 0 bases short, with 14 bases between. Germline assignment: CDR1 SGHRS and CDR2 YFSETQ. CDR3 length: 15 residues. The CDR3 loop is CASRQEGHLNTEAFF. The CDR3 DNA follows: TGCGCCAGCAGGCAAGAGGGACATTTGAACACTGAAGCTTTCTTT.

The J gene is TRBJ1-2, the V gene TRBV28, with D perhaps matching TRBD1 (5 bases). This CDR3 has 13 residues. CDR1 and CDR2 (germline): MDHEN, SYDVKM. Trimming removed 4 bases at V and 2 bases at J, with 8 bases between. The CDR3 nucleotides are TGTGCCAGCAGTTGGGACCTGAACTATGGCTACACCTTC. Translation: CASSWDLNYGYTF.

This rearrangement joins TRBV28 to TRBJ1-1, with D possibly matching TRBD1 (6 bases). The CDR3 covers 16 residues. Germline V gives CDR1 MDHEN, CDR2 SYDVKM. V lost 2 bases and J lost 0, with 13 bases in between. The CDR3 region has the DNA TGTGCCAGCAGTTTAGACAGGACCTTCATGAACACTGAAGCTTTCTTT. Residues: CASSLDRTFMNTEAFF.

The rearrangement joins TRBV28 to TRBJ2-2; D unclear. Germline V lookup: CDR1 MDHEN, CDR2 SYDVKM. The CDR3 loop spans 15 amino acids. Deletions cut 6 bases from V and 0 bases from J, with 11 bases between. The CDR3 protein is CASRTDNTNTGELFF. The CDR3 DNA sequence: TGTGCCAGCAGGACGGATAATACGAACACCGGGGAGCTGTTTTTT. The full variable domain, in which reference TRBV28 and TRBJ2-2 provide the parts outside the CDR3, is DVKVTQSSRYLVKRTGEKVFLECVQDMDHENMFWYRQDPGLGLRLIYFSYDVKMKEKGDIPEGYSVSREKKERFSLILESASTNQTSMYLCASRTDNTNTGELFFGEGSRLTVL.

V and J are TRBV19 and TRBJ2-3; 8 positions match TRBD1. The germline V gene encodes CDR1 LNHDA and CDR2 SQIVND (reference sequence). Trimming removed 5 bases from V and 1 base from J; junction bases left unmatched: 8. This CDR3 spans 16 amino acids. The DNA of the CDR3 is TGTGCCAGTAGTCCACCCTCGGGACAGGGCACAGATACGCAGTATTTT. Translated, it gives CASSPPSGQGTDTQYF.

The chain carries TRBV19 and TRBJ1-1, with 10 positions matching TRBD1. This CDR3 region has 15 residues. Germline-derived CDR1 and CDR2 are LNHDA and SQIVND (reference sequence). With 3 bases clipped from V and 3 bases from J, the junction kept 4 bases outside the gene matches. The CDR3, as DNA: TGTGCCAGTAGTATTTCGGACAGGGGGTACACTGAAGCTTTCTTT. This encodes CASSISDRGYTEAFF.

For the CDR3, the DNA is TGTGCCAGCAGCCAAACGGGATTGGAAAATGAGCAGTTCTTC. This sequence encodes CASSQTGLENEQFF. The V gene is TRBV4-2, the J gene TRBJ2-1; D perhaps matches TRBD2 (5 bases). V was pared by 2 bases and J by 7 bases, with 12 bases between. This CDR3 has 14 amino acids. CDR1 and CDR2 (germline): LGHNA, YNFKEQ.

The chain carries TRBV10-1 and TRBJ2-7, with D maybe TRBD2 (6 bases). The length of the CDR3 is 14 residues. V lost 5 bases to trimming and J lost 4 bases, with 15 bases between them. CDR1 is WNHNN and CDR2 is SYGVQD in the germline V gene (reference sequence). The CDR3 reads CASSLAEWGYEQYF. CDR3 in DNA: TGCGCCAGCAGTTTAGCGGAGTGGGGATACGAGCAGTACTTC.

The CDR3 region is CASSRGPWGTYEQYF. CDR3 sequence (DNA): TGTGCCAGCAGCCGGGGACCTTGGGGGACCTACGAGCAGTACTTC. The J gene is TRBJ2-7, the V gene TRBV7-9, with D possibly being TRBD1 or TRBD2 (5 bases each). This CDR3 is built from 15 residues. Between the trimmed V and J ends, which lost 5 bases and 2 bases, there was a span of 16 bases. Germline V gene data show CDR1 as SEHNR and CDR2 as FQNEAQ (reference sequence).

This chain connects TRBV30 to TRBJ2-7, with TRBD1 identical over 10 bases. In germline, CDR1 is GTSNPN, CDR2 SVGIG (reference sequence). V lost 4 bases to trimming and J lost 2 bases; unmatched junction nucleotides: 5. The CDR3 spans 14 residues. CDR3 region: CAWIGTGATYEQYF. The CDR3 DNA sequence: TGTGCCTGGATAGGGACAGGGGCAACCTACGAGCAGTACTTC.

The J gene is TRBJ2-2, the V gene TRBV4-1; D might be TRBD2 (5 bases). The CDR3 loop spans 17 amino acids. Germline V gives CDR1 MGHRA, CDR2 YSYEKL. V was clipped by 0 bases and J by 7 bases, with 18 bases between them. The DNA of the CDR3 is TGCGCCAGCAGCCAAGAAGCTAGCAGTGCTTTGGGCGGGGAGCTGTTTTTT. This codes for CASSQEASSALGGELFF.

The CDR3 DNA reads TGTGCCAGCAGCCCGTCGTGGAAAGCCTACGAGCAGTACTTC. It encodes CASSPSWKAYEQYF. V gene TRBV7-9 combines with J gene TRBJ2-7; no clear D. The length of the CDR3 is 14 residues. The germline V gene has CDR1 SEHNR and CDR2 FQNEAQ (reference sequence). Trimming took off 5 bases at V and 2 bases at J, with 13 bases between the two ends. Full variable domain (outside the CDR3, taken from reference TRBV7-9 and TRBJ2-7): DTGVSQNPRHKITKRGQNVTFRCDPISEHNRLYWYRQTLGQGPEFLTYFQNEAQLEKSRLLSDRFSAERPKGSFSTLEIQRTEQGDSAMYLCASSPSWKAYEQYFGPGTRLTVT.

The chain uses TRBV9 and TRBJ1-2; perhaps TRBD1 as D (5 bases). CDR3 length equals 19 residues. Germline V gene lookup returns CDR1 SGDLS and CDR2 YYNGEE. V was pared by 3 bases and J by 0 bases, with 24 bases between. The CDR3 DNA reads as TGTGCCAGCAGCGCCTATCGCGAGTGGGGGAAAGAAGCTAACTATGGCTACACCTTC. Translated, it gives CASSAYREWGKEANYGYTF.

The chain is built from TRBV2 and TRBJ2-7; TRBD1 agrees at 9 bases. The germline CDR1 and CDR2 sequences are SNHLY and FYNNEI. Trimming at V came to 6 bases and at J to 2 bases, leaving 5 bases not matched to a gene. This CDR3 comprises 14 residues. CDR3 DNA sequence: TGTGCCAGCAGGGCCGGGACAGGGACCTACGAGCAGTACTTC. It codes for CASRAGTGTYEQYF.

This chain joins TRBV6-5 and TRBJ2-2; 8 bases match TRBD1. Germline CDR1 reads MNHEY; CDR2 reads SVGAGI. With 6 bases clipped from V and 2 bases from J, the junction kept 5 bases outside the gene matches. The CDR3 is made up of 15 amino acids. In DNA, the CDR3 is TGTGCCAGCAGACTCGGGACAGGCAACACCGGGGAGCTGTTTTTT. This translates into CASRLGTGNTGELFF.